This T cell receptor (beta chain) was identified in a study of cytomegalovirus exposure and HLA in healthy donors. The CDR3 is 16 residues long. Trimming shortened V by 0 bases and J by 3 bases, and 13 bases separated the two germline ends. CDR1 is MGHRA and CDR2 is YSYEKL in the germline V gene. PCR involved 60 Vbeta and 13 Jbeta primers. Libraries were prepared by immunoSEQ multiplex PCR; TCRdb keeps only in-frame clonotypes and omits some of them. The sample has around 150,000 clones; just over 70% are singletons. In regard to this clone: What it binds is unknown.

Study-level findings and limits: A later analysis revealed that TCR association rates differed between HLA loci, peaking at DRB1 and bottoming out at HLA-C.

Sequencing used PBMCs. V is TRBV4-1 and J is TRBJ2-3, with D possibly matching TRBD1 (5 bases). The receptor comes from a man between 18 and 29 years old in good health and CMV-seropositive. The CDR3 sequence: CASSQEAQGETDTQYF. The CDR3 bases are TGCGCCAGCAGCCAAGAAGCGCAGGGCGAGACAGATACGCAGTATTTT.